One and the same sample provided the 14 T cell receptor beta chains below, sequenced in a study of T-cell reconstitution after alpha-beta-depleted transplantation in children. Library preparation (for TCRbeta) was performed with unique molecular identifiers. TCRdb re-called the PCR reads through MiXCR, storing one row per CDR3 protein. Among about 460,000 distinct CDR3 sequences listed, roughly 10% were seen once. The sample was PBMCs, taken before TCRalphabeta/CD19-depleted stem cell transplant. These receptors came from a child aged 2 to 9 with inherited bone marrow failure, due to receive a stem cell transplant.

This clonotype was counted only a few times. Here the CDR3 reads CASSPDRGREIDTQYF. The DNA of the CDR3 is TGTGCCAGCAGCCCGGACAGAGGTCGTGAAATAGATACGCAGTATTTT. This rearrangement joins TRBV4-2 to TRBJ2-3, with D perhaps matching TRBD1 (6 bases). This CDR3 is 16 amino acids long. Trimming removed 4 bases at V and 5 bases at J, with 19 bases between. Germline lookup yields CDR1 LGHNA and CDR2 YNFKEQ.

This clonotype was detected many times. The chain joins TRBV20-1 to TRBJ2-3, with TRBD2 identical over 7 bases. With V trimmed by 2 bases and J by 1 base, 0 bases remained unmatched. This CDR3 region has 13 residues. Germline values: CDR1 DFQATT, CDR2 SNEGSKA (reference sequence). CDR3 coding DNA: TGCAGTGCTAGACGGGAGGGCACAGATACGCAGTATTTT. Translating gives CSARREGTDTQYF.

This clonotype was picked up many times. The rearrangement links TRBV20-1 to TRBJ2-3; D is undetermined. The CDR3 has 13 residues. The ends were cut back, 4 bases at V and 3 bases at J, with 11 bases in the middle. Germline-derived CDR1 and CDR2 are DFQATT and SNEGSKA (reference sequence). This CDR3 reads CSATGILTDTQYF. CDR3 sequence (DNA): TGCAGTGCTACAGGAATATTAACAGATACGCAGTATTTT.

V and J are TRBV3-1 and TRBJ2-7, with D possibly matching TRBD2 (5 bases). This CDR3 spans 14 amino acids. Germline V gene sequence: CDR1 LGHDT, CDR2 YNNKEL (reference sequence). V was pared by 2 bases and J by 1 base, with 9 bases between. CDR3 sequence reads: CASSQRADSYEQYF. DNA of the CDR3: TGTGCCAGCAGCCAACGAGCGGATTCCTACGAGCAGTACTTC.

This clonotype was counted ten times or more. V usage is TRBV11-2 and J usage is TRBJ1-5, with 10 bases that match TRBD1. With 5 bases clipped from V and 2 bases from J, the junction kept 12 bases outside the gene matches. CDR3 size: 18 residues. CDR1 is SGHAT and CDR2 is FQNNGV in the germline V gene. The CDR3 reads CASSLGQGGFVGNQPQHF. The CDR3 nucleotides are TGTGCCAGCAGCCTAGGACAGGGGGGGTTCGTGGGCAATCAGCCCCAGCATTTT.

Only a few counts were recorded for this clonotype. J is TRBJ2-1 and V is TRBV20-1; the D gene could be TRBD1 or TRBD2 (5 bases each). Trimming took off 3 bases at V and 7 bases at J, with 7 bases between the two ends. The CDR3 extends over 11 amino acids. Germline V gives CDR1 DFQATT, CDR2 SNEGSKA (reference sequence). The CDR3 spells CSASWGNEQFF. CDR3 sequence (DNA): TGCAGTGCTAGTTGGGGGAATGAGCAGTTCTTC.

The V call is TRBV5-1, the J call TRBJ1-2, with 7 nucleotides matching TRBD1. J was trimmed by 2 bases and V by 4 bases; bases with no gene match: 11. CDR1 and CDR2 (germline): SGHRS, YFSETQ. The CDR3 runs 16 residues. In DNA form, the CDR3 reads TGCGCCAGCAGCCTTATCGGACAGGTGCTCAACTATGGCTACACCTTC. Its protein is CASSLIGQVLNYGYTF.

DNA of the CDR3: TGTGCCAGTAGTGACGGGTACAATGAGCAGTTCTTC. It translates to CASSDGYNEQFF. The chain combines TRBV19 with TRBJ2-1, with D unclear. CDR3 size: 12 residues. Per the germline V gene, CDR1 is LNHDA and CDR2 is SQIVND (reference sequence). V shed 5 bases and J shed 4 bases, with 6 bases lying between them.

V and J are TRBV20-1 and TRBJ2-7, with TRBD2 identical over 7 bases. Germline V CDR1 and CDR2: DFQATT, SNEGSKA (reference sequence). V lost 8 bases and J lost 3; bases outside the gene matches: 10. This CDR3 region has 13 residues. For the CDR3, the DNA is TGCAGTCCAACCCTTAGCGGGCTCTACGAGCAGTACTTC. Its translation is CSPTLSGLYEQYF.

This clonotype appeared many times. The CDR3 loop reads CASSSGSSLRHGYTF. In DNA form, the CDR3 reads TGTGCCAGCAGCTCGGGGTCATCGCTGAGGCACGGCTACACCTTC. This chain links TRBV11-2 with TRBJ1-2; D call uncertain. Germline lookup yields CDR1 SGHAT and CDR2 FQNNGV. This CDR3 contains 15 residues. The V and J ends lost 4 bases and 8 bases respectively, with 20 bases between them.

The chain combines TRBV4-2 with TRBJ2-3, with a tentative D call TRBD2 (5 bases). V lost 3 bases to trimming and J lost 4 bases, with 14 bases between them. Germline V lookup: CDR1 LGHNA, CDR2 YNFKEQ. This CDR3 contains 15 residues. This CDR3 is CASSHPSSLSDTQYF. In DNA, the CDR3 is TGTGCCAGCAGCCACCCTTCTAGCCTCTCAGATACGCAGTATTTT.

There are many counts of this clonotype. J is TRBJ2-5 and V is TRBV7-2; D call uncertain. There are 14 residues in the CDR3. Germline CDR1 SGHTA, CDR2 FQGNSA. The V end lost 5 bases, the J end lost 1 base, and 11 bases lay between the germline ends. CDR3 amino acids: CASSATWSQETQYF. The CDR3 nucleotides are TGTGCCAGCAGCGCTACCTGGAGCCAAGAGACCCAGTACTTC.

In its sample, this clonotype was seen many times. This chain joins TRBV7-2 and TRBJ2-5, with 8 nucleotides matching TRBD2. The V gene end was trimmed by 5 bases and the J gene end by 5 bases; junction bases not matched to a gene: 10. The CDR3 contains 15 residues. CDR1 and CDR2 from the germline V gene are SGHTA and FQGNSA. CDR3 coding DNA: TGTGCCAGCAGCACCCGGACTAGCAGTAGGGAGACCCAGTACTTC. Protein: CASSTRTSSRETQYF.

This clonotype was seen ten or more times. The chain uses TRBV7-2 and TRBJ2-7; D perhaps matches TRBD1 (6 bases). Looked up from germline, CDR1 is SGHTA and CDR2 is FQGNSA. The CDR3 spans 13 residues. The V end lost 5 bases, the J end lost 6 bases, and 14 bases lay between the germline ends. In nucleotides, the CDR3 is TGTGCCAGCAGCCACAGGGCCCGGGCCGAGCAGTACTTC. Amino acids: CASSHRARAEQYF.